One and the same sample provided the 9 T cell receptor beta chains below, sequenced in a study of OX40 agonist ivuxolimab in advanced cancers. Measured with immunoSEQ multiplex PCR; TCRdb has only the in-frame clones, and not every one. The repertoire holds about 24,000 clones, with 88% as singletons. The sample was CD4+ or CD8+ T cells sorted from blood, taken in a trial of the OX40 agonist ivuxolimab. Source of these receptors: an adult with an advanced solid tumor such as melanoma, head and neck, liver or kidney cancer.

The chain uses TRBV10-3 and TRBJ2-1; maybe TRBD2 (6 bases). CDR1 ENHRY and CDR2 SYGVKD come from the germline V gene. V shed 0 bases and J shed 10 bases, with 13 bases lying between them. The CDR3 loop spans 14 amino acids. CDR3: CAISESGAGYEQFF. CDR3 nucleotides: TGTGCCATCAGTGAGTCGGGAGCGGGCTACGAGCAGTTCTTC.

This rearrangement joins TRBV12-5 to TRBJ2-3; possibly TRBD2 for D (5 bases). The V end lost 0 bases, the J end lost 2 bases, and 9 bases lay between the germline ends. Germline assignment: CDR1 LGHNT and CDR2 FRNRAP. The CDR3 consists of 15 residues. CDR3 protein: CASGLVQADTDTQYF. CDR3 bases: TGTGCTAGTGGTTTGGTACAAGCGGACACAGATACGCAGTATTTT.

The V call is TRBV4-1, the J call TRBJ1-2; no reliable D call. The CDR3 is 14 residues long. CDR1 MGHRA and CDR2 YSYEKL come from the germline V gene. V lost 1 base and J 4 bases, leaving 10 bases between the germline ends. CDR3 sequence reads: CASSQGAGFYGYTF. CDR3 nucleotide sequence: TGCGCCAGCAGCCAAGGTGCGGGTTTCTATGGCTACACCTTC.

The V gene is TRBV25-1, the J gene TRBJ2-1; TRBD1 matches at 9 bases. The CDR3 is 17 amino acids. V dropped 4 bases and J dropped 4; count of bases not matched to a gene: 11. Germline values: CDR1 MGHDK, CDR2 SYGVNS. The DNA for the CDR3 is TGTGCCAGCAGTGGGCAGGAAGGACAGGGGCCTTACAATGAGCAGTTCTTC. This encodes CASSGQEGQGPYNEQFF. Based on the CDR3 plus reference TRBV25-1 and TRBJ2-1, the full variable domain is EADIYQTPRYLVIGTGKKITLECSQTMGHDKMYWYQQDPGMELHLIHYSYGVNSTEKGDLSSESTVSRIRTEHFPLTLESARPSHTSQYLCASSGQEGQGPYNEQFFGPGTRLTVL.

The chain links TRBV5-6 to TRBJ1-1, with a tentative D call TRBD1 (5 bases). The CDR3 has 15 amino acids. The V end lost 7 bases, the J end lost 3 bases, and 19 bases lay between the germline ends. The V gene's germline CDR1 is SGHDT and CDR2 YYEEEE. CDR3 sequence reads: CASALGGQFYTEAFF. CDR3 sequence (DNA): TGTGCCAGCGCTCTCGGGGGTCAGTTCTACACTGAAGCTTTCTTT.

The chain combines TRBV18 with TRBJ2-3; 10 bases match TRBD1. Unmatched junction bases numbered 6, after V lost 5 bases and J lost 4 bases. There are 15 residues in the CDR3. Germline V CDR1 and CDR2: KGHSH, LQKENI. CDR3 residues: CASSSTGGLADTQYF. CDR3 DNA: TGTGCCAGCTCATCGACAGGGGGCTTAGCAGATACGCAGTATTTT.

This sequence joins TRBV7-3 and TRBJ2-3, with a weak D call TRBD2 (6 bases). Trimming removed 2 bases at V and 0 bases at J, with 9 bases between. The CDR3 contains 15 residues. Germline lookup yields CDR1 SGHTA and CDR2 FQGTGA. The CDR3 here is CASSLGLSSTDTQYF. The CDR3 DNA follows: TGTGCCAGCAGCTTAGGACTATCTAGCACAGATACGCAGTATTTT. Looking up the rest from reference TRBV7-3 and TRBJ2-3 gives the full variable domain: GAGVSQTPSNKVTEKGKYVELRCDPISGHTALYWYRQSLGQGPEFLIYFQGTGAADDSGLPNDRFFAVRPEGSVSTLKIQRTERGDSAVYLCASSLGLSSTDTQYFGPGTRLTVL.

The V call is TRBV7-2, the J call TRBJ2-1; 8 bases are shared with TRBD2. The V segment lost 3 bases and the J segment 2 bases; nucleotides outside the gene matches: 6. The germline V gene encodes CDR1 SGHTA and CDR2 FQGNSA. The CDR3 runs 16 residues. The CDR3 DNA reads TGTGCCAGCAGCTTTAACGGGAGGGGAGCCTACAATGAGCAGTTCTTC. It translates to CASSFNGRGAYNEQFF.

The chain has TRBV7-3 and TRBJ2-5; D not resolved. The CDR3 consists of 13 residues. V gave up 3 bases and J gave up 2 bases, with 7 bases separating them. The germline gives CDR1 SGHTA, CDR2 FQGTGA. The CDR3 nucleotides are TGTGCCAGCAGCTTCGGGCTTCAAGAGACCCAGTACTTC. Translating gives CASSFGLQETQYF. The full variable domain, completed using reference TRBV7-3 and TRBJ2-5, is GAGVSQTPSNKVTEKGKYVELRCDPISGHTALYWYRQSLGQGPEFLIYFQGTGAADDSGLPNDRFFAVRPEGSVSTLKIQRTERGDSAVYLCASSFGLQETQYFGPGTRLLVL.